This T cell receptor beta chain was sequenced in a study of T cell responses to AZD1222 COVID-19 vaccine. This clone occurred once. Its antigen is unidentified. The study, taken as a whole, reports: Spike was spanned by vaccine-associated CD4 TCRs, with dominance at 160-218 and 743-854. Vaccination with two AZD1222 doses was followed by a rise in Spike-specific TCR breadth and depth.

The CDR3 is 12 residues long. CDR1 and CDR2 (germline): MNHEY, SVGAGI. V shed 7 bases and J shed 3 bases, with 7 bases lying between them. Whether given at about 4 or about 12 weeks, second doses were pooled. Profiled with immunoSEQ multiplex PCR; TCRdb holds only in-frame clones, not every one. Of 85,000 or so clones in the sample, about 86% were seen once. This sequence was found in an adult who received the AZD1222 COVID-19 vaccine. This material consisted of peripheral blood, taken 28 days after the second AZD1222 dose. The chain links TRBV6-5 to TRBJ1-5; D not resolved. CDR3 nucleotide sequence: TGTGCCAGCACTCCCCACAATCAGCCCCAGCATTTT. Its translation is CASTPHNQPQHF.